Described below is a single TCR beta chain sequence and its context. V was cut by 5 bases and J by 0 bases, with 20 bases left in between. CDR1 SNHLY and CDR2 FYNNEI come from the germline V gene. The CDR3 has 19 residues. The sample belongs to a study of control samples from healthy donors and cancer patients. Method: immunoSEQ multiplex PCR; TCRdb's copy keeps in-frame clones and lacks some. The repertoire holds 150,000 to 180,000 clones, with over 85% as singletons. The sequencing input was blood. This TCR derives from a man aged 35-49 years in good health. The chain employs TRBV2 and TRBJ2-6; weak D call: TRBD2 (5 bases). Here the CDR3 DNA reads TGTGCCAGCAGTCGACCACCGGAGGCCCACCACTCTGGGGCCAACGTCCTGACTTTC. Translation: CASSRPPEAHHSGANVLTF.